These 15 T cell receptor beta chains came from one sample sequenced in a study of breast tumors, draining lymph nodes, adjacent tissues. TCRdb re-derived calls from the multiplex PCR reads in MiXCR, one entry per CDR3 protein. The sample includes about 130,000 distinct CDR3 sequences, approximately 20% of them seen just once. The lymph nodes were axillary draining lymph nodes from breast cancer patients. Sequencing was carried out using axillary lymph node tissue. These receptors were taken from a female donor with breast cancer. Some clones in this sample may be carry-over from other donors' samples.

In the case of this clonotype: A read error may be the cause here, since a much bigger clone is one base away. This chain links TRBV18 with TRBJ2-2, with D possibly matching TRBD1 (6 bases). V was cut by 3 bases and J by 6 bases, with 11 bases left in between. The CDR3 sequence is 14 residues long. Germline loops: CDR1 KGHSH, CDR2 LQKENI. DNA for the CDR3: TGTGCCAGCTCACCGCGGACAGACTCCGGGGAGCTGTTTTTT. Protein: CASSPRTDSGELFF. The full variable domain, its missing parts supplied by reference TRBV18 and TRBJ2-2, is NAGVMQNPRHLVRRRGQEARLRCSPMKGHSHVYWYRQLPEEGLKFMVYLQKENIIDESGMPKERFSAEFPKEGPSILRIQQVVRGDSAAYFCASSPRTDSGELFFGEGSRLTVL.

This clonotype was seen many times. The chain links TRBV7-3 to TRBJ2-3, with D hard to call. The germline V gene has CDR1 SGHTA and CDR2 FQGTGA. Trimming pared 5 bases from V and 0 bases from J, leaving 12 bases between. The CDR3 is made up of 15 amino acids. The chain's CDR3 is CASSGGPPSTDTQYF. In DNA form, the CDR3 reads TGTGCCAGCAGCGGCGGACCTCCCAGCACAGATACGCAGTATTTT.

In regard to this clonotype: One base away lies a much larger clone, so this may be a sequencing read error. The genes are TRBV2 and TRBJ2-7; D perhaps matches TRBD2 (5 bases). The length of the CDR3 is 10 residues. Germline V lookup: CDR1 SNHLY, CDR2 FYNNEI. In DNA form, the CDR3 reads TGTGCCAGCAGTGTGAGGGAGCAGAACTTC. It specifies CASSVREQNF.

As regards this clonotype: A much larger clone lies a single base off, so this may be a read error. This chain joins TRBV30 and TRBJ2-5; D call uncertain. Trimming left V 0 bases short and J 2 bases short, with 10 bases between. This CDR3 has 14 amino acids. CDR1 is GTSNPN and CDR2 is SVGIG in the germline V gene (reference sequence). The CDR3 nucleotides are TGTGCCTGGAGTGTACGGGTGGGGCAAGAGACCCAGTACTTC. It specifies CAWSVRVGQETQYF.

About this clonotype: Since a much larger clone is just one base distant, this may be a read error. The chain employs TRBV5-1 and TRBJ2-3, with 10 bases fitting TRBD1. The CDR3 has 15 residues. The germline V gene encodes CDR1 SGHRS and CDR2 YFSETQ. Here the CDR3 reads CASSGRGQGSDTRYF. The CDR3 DNA sequence: TGCGCCAGCAGCGGGCGGGGACAGGGGTCGGATACGCGGTATTTT.

This clonotype appeared many times. The chain is built from TRBV12-3 or TRBV12-4 and TRBJ1-4; the D is unclear. The V end lost 8 bases, the J end lost 5 bases, and 15 bases lay between the germline ends. The CDR3 totals 14 residues. The CDR3 nucleotides are TGTGCCAGCGGAAGGAGGGTGGAGAATGAAAAACTGTTTTTT. Translating it yields CASGRRVENEKLFF.

This clonotype was seen repeatedly, ten times or more. This rearrangement joins TRBV24-1 to TRBJ2-7; D may be TRBD1 (6 bases). Germline CDR1 and CDR2: KGHDR and SFDVKD. V was trimmed by 3 bases and J by 5 bases, leaving 16 bases between them. The CDR3 extends over 15 amino acids. CDR3 in amino acids: CATSDAGTPNNEQYF. The CDR3, as DNA: TGTGCCACCAGTGATGCCGGGACACCAAACAACGAGCAGTACTTC.

As to this clonotype: A much bigger clone sits one base away, suggesting this may be a read error. This chain uses TRBV12-3 or TRBV12-4 with TRBJ2-7; maybe TRBD2 (6 bases). This CDR3 has 16 amino acids. V lost 3 bases, J lost 5 bases, and 20 bases lay in between. CDR3 nucleotides: TGTGCCAGCAGTTTGGCTAGCGAGAGACCTGGCCACGAGCAGTACTTC. Amino acid sequence: CASSLASERPGHEQYF.

Concerning this clonotype: Germline and junction disagree at one end, which may indicate a read error. The V call is TRBV28, the J call TRBJ2-5, with D tentatively TRBD1 or TRBD2 (7 bases each). This CDR3 spans 15 amino acids. Germline CDR1 reads MDHEN; CDR2 reads SYDVKM. CDR3 amino acids: CASSFIRGGAETQYF. The CDR3 region has the DNA TGTGCCAGCAGTTTCATCAGGGGGGGTGCGGAGACCCAGTACTTT.

This clonotype has a count of ten or more. The chain joins TRBV20-1 to TRBJ2-1; D might be TRBD2 (6 bases). CDR1 is DFQATT and CDR2 is SNEGSKA in the germline V gene (reference sequence). The germline V and J ends were trimmed by 0 bases and 0 bases, with 12 bases remaining between them. The CDR3 has 16 amino acids. CDR3 bases: TGCAGTGCTAGAGATCGCGGGGCAAACTCCTACAATGAGCAGTTCTTC. Encoded protein: CSARDRGANSYNEQFF.

The table lists this clonotype with many counts. V gene TRBV5-1 combines with J gene TRBJ2-5; 9 nucleotides align to TRBD1. V was clipped by 4 bases and J by 5 bases; unmatched bases: 6. Germline CDR1 reads SGHRS; CDR2 reads YFSETQ. The CDR3 has 14 residues. The CDR3 region is CASSDLTGGETQYF. CDR3 bases: TGCGCCAGCAGCGACCTAACAGGGGGCGAGACCCAGTACTTC.

This clonotype showed up many times. The chain employs TRBV20-1 and TRBJ1-2, with a weak D call TRBD1 (5 bases). This CDR3 region has 13 residues. The germline V gene encodes CDR1 DFQATT and CDR2 SNEGSKA (reference sequence). Trimming took off 7 bases at V and 6 bases at J, with 18 bases between the two ends. The CDR3 loop is CSGEAGRGNGYTF. CDR3 DNA sequence: TGCAGTGGTGAAGCGGGGCGCGGAAATGGCTACACCTTC.

This clonotype was seen ten or more times. The V gene is TRBV6-6, the J gene TRBJ2-2; perhaps TRBD2 as D (5 bases). V lost 4 bases and J lost 0, with 15 bases in between. This CDR3 comprises 17 residues. CDR1 is MNHNY, CDR2 SVGAGI, per germline (reference sequence). The CDR3 region is CASSSSSLAANTGELFF. For the CDR3, the DNA is TGTGCCAGCAGTTCCTCCTCTCTAGCAGCGAACACCGGGGAGCTGTTTTTT.

At least ten counts were recorded for this clonotype. The chain joins TRBV20-1 to TRBJ1-5; the match to TRBD1 covers 7 bases. The CDR3 spans 17 residues. Germline trimming cut 2 bases from V and 2 bases from J; bases unmatched to any gene: 12. Germline V lookup: CDR1 DFQATT, CDR2 SNEGSKA (reference sequence). The DNA of the CDR3 is TGCAGTGCTAGATCCCGGGCCTTACAGGGGCGCAATCAGCCCCAGCATTTT. It yields the protein CSARSRALQGRNQPQHF.

At least ten counts were recorded for this clonotype. This rearrangement joins TRBV5-1 to TRBJ1-2; D not resolved. The CDR3 is 15 residues long. Trimming stripped 0 bases from V and 2 bases from J, with 11 bases between. Germline assignment: CDR1 SGHRS and CDR2 YFSETQ. CDR3 region: CASSLVPEANYGYTF. CDR3 DNA: TGCGCCAGCAGCTTGGTGCCGGAAGCGAACTATGGCTACACCTTC.